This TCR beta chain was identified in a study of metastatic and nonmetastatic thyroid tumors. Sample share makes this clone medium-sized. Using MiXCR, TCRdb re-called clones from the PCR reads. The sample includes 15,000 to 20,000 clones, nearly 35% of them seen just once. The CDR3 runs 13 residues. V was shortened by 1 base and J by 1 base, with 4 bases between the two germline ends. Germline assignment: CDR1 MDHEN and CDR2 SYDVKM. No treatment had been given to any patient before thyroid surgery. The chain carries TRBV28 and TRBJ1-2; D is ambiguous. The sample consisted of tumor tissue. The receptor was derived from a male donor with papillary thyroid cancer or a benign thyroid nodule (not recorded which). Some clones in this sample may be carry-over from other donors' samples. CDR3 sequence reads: CASSLSVNYGYTF. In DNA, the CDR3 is TGTGCCAGCAGTTTATCGGTTAACTATGGCTACACCTTC.